Below, one TCR beta chain is given with its context. Its antigen is as yet unknown. This specimen comes from a study of CXCR3-negative and CXCR3-positive naive CD8 T cells. Germline CDR1 reads LGHDT; CDR2 reads YNNKEL (reference sequence). The CDR3 covers 16 residues. Study conclusions and caveats: The study found CXCR3 expression partially decreased after cryopreservation and ran most assays on fresh PBMCs. Naive cells that were CXCR3-positive had more hydrophobic TRB CDR3s (compared with CXCR3-negative naive cells).

Each TRB cDNA library was prepared by 5' RACE (with UMI labels). TCRdb reprocessed the 5' RACE reads and keeps a single row for each CDR3 protein, giving no DNA. The sample data list roughly 80,000 distinct CDR3 sequences. Sample: naive CXCR3+ CD8+ T cells from blood. Documented subset: CD45RO-CCR7+CD27+CD95- naive CD8+ T cells expressing CXCR3 (TNR3+). The chain carries TRBV3-1 and TRBJ2-7; TCRdb outputs TRBD1, but without DNA this stays unchecked. This TCR derives from a human donor in good health. Some clones in this sample may be carry-over from other donors' samples. The chain's CDR3 is CASSQDQGAFSYEQYF.